This T cell receptor delta chain was found in a study of Vδ1+ human thymocytes. Findings of the study overall: Highly polyclonal TRG and TRD repertoires with Gaussian CDR3 length distributions appeared in thymus. Unlike peripheral blood Vdelta1+ controls, thymic delta-chain sequences included 15% to 25% Vdelta2 and few Vdelta3. TRG sequences recurred across donors, whereas TRD sequences stayed essentially private.

The sorted cells were CD3+ Vdelta1+ Vdelta2- thymocytes from alphabeta-depleted thymus. Vdelta1+ thymocyte sorts reached between about 97% and 99.6% purity. This clone has only one observation. Antigen specificity is unknown. The germline V gene has CDR1 TSWWSYY and CDR2 QGS. Germline trimming cut 2 bases from V and 0 bases from J; bases unmatched to any gene: 11. The CDR3 consists of 18 residues. Extracted RNA was reverse transcribed into cDNA. The CDR3 regions were amplified by multiplex PCR from V-gene primers to a constant-region primer. TCRdb re-analyzed the multiplex PCR reads via CATT. This sample has about 73,000 delta-chain clones, with about 38% found just once.

The V and J genes are TRDV1 and TRDJ1; TRDD3 aligns across 8 bases. The sequenced sample consisted of Vdelta1+ gamma-delta thymocytes from the thymus. Specified subset: FACS-sorted CD3+ TCRalphabeta- TCRVdelta1+ TCRVdelta2- thymocytes. This TCR derives from a boy younger than two who had congenital heart surgery. CDR3 sequence reads: CALGEGVLGIPHTDKLIF. In DNA form, the CDR3 reads TGTGCTCTTGGGGAAGGGGTTTTGGGGATACCCCACACCGATAAACTCATCTTT.